These 21 T cell receptor beta chains originate from one sample sequenced in a study of identical twins (dated by TCRdb to about 2016). The library was generated by 5' RACE. The sample was run on an Illumina HiSeq 2000. TCRdb passed the public sequencing reads through fastp at Q25 and MiXCR, retaining productive beta sequences. Each record represents a unique CDR3 protein, reported with the most common genes and DNA among its rows. The sample table holds 1.5 million to 2 million distinct CDR3 sequences, of which more than 30% were seen once. Of the sample, about 0.3% is held by the ten largest clones. The sequencing input was cord blood. Every receptor here comes from a newborn girl in good health.

This clonotype has only a few counts. The rearrangement links TRBV5-1 to TRBJ2-5; D is ambiguous. V lost 1 base and J 2 bases, leaving 18 bases between the germline ends. The CDR3 contains 17 residues. Germline lookup yields CDR1 SGHRS and CDR2 YFSETQ. The CDR3 DNA sequence: TGCGCCAGCAGCTTGATAGTGCTAGGGATAGGACAAGAGACCCAGTACTTC. It encodes CASSLIVLGIGQETQYF. Combining the CDR3 with reference TRBV5-1 and TRBJ2-5 gives the whole variable domain KAGVTQTPRYLIKTRGQQVTLSCSPISGHRSVSWYQQTPGQGLQFLFEYFSETQRNKGNFPGRFSGRQFSNSRSEMNVSTLELGDSALYLCASSLIVLGIGQETQYFGPGTRLLVL.

CDR3 loop: CASRTDRALGGYTF. The CDR3 coding sequence is TGTGCCAGTAGGACGGACAGGGCCTTGGGAGGCTACACCTTC. The chain carries TRBV19 and TRBJ1-2; 8 nucleotides agree with TRBD1. The CDR3 is 14 residues long. The J segment lost 8 bases and the V segment lost 6 bases, leaving 11 bases of the junction unmatched. Germline V gene data show CDR1 as LNHDA and CDR2 as SQIVND (reference sequence). Variable domain in full (rest from reference TRBV19 and TRBJ1-2): DGGITQSPKYLFRKEGQNVTLSCEQNLNHDAMYWYRQDPGQGLRLIYYSQIVNDFQKGDIAEGYSVSREKKESFPLTVTSAQKNPTAFYLCASRTDRALGGYTFGSGTRLTVV.

On this clonotype itself: This may be a read error: a much more frequent sequence differs by one nucleotide. This rearrangement joins TRBV10-3 to TRBJ1-5, with D unclear. Trimming cost V 2 bases and J 7 bases, with 6 bases left between them. Germline CDR1 is ENHRY and CDR2 is SYGVKD. This CDR3 spans 12 amino acids. The CDR3: CAISEGEQPQHF. CDR3 DNA sequence: TGTGCCATCAGTGAGGGGGAACAGCCCCAGCATTTT.

This clonotype has just a few counts. The rearrangement links TRBV18 to TRBJ2-5, with D perhaps TRBD1 (5 bases). The CDR3 is 15 residues long. Germline V gene sequence: CDR1 KGHSH, CDR2 LQKENI. V lost 3 bases, J lost 3 bases, and 14 bases lay in between. The CDR3, as DNA: TGTGCCAGCTCACCTTCGCCAGGGTCGAAAGAGACCCAGTACTTC. The encoded protein is CASSPSPGSKETQYF. The variable domain in full, completed from reference TRBV18 and TRBJ2-5, reads NAGVMQNPRHLVRRRGQEARLRCSPMKGHSHVYWYRQLPEEGLKFMVYLQKENIIDESGMPKERFSAEFPKEGPSILRIQQVVRGDSAAYFCASSPSPGSKETQYFGPGTRLLVL.

This clonotype was observed a handful of times. J is TRBJ1-6 and V is TRBV20-1; 7 positions match TRBD1. The V segment lost 0 bases and the J segment 1 base; nucleotides outside the gene matches: 9. Germline V gene sequence: CDR1 DFQATT, CDR2 SNEGSKA (reference sequence). The CDR3 sequence is 18 residues long. CDR3 sequence: CSARDAHRGGSYNSPLHF. The CDR3 DNA reads as TGCAGTGCTAGAGATGCCCACAGGGGAGGTTCCTATAATTCACCCCTCCACTTT.

The chain combines TRBV15 with TRBJ2-1; TRBD2 aligns across 8 bases. Germline V lookup: CDR1 LNHNV, CDR2 YYDKDF (reference sequence). V lost 2 bases, J lost 8 bases, and 8 bases stayed unmatched. This CDR3 has 15 amino acids. In DNA form, the CDR3 reads TGTGCCACCAGCAGACCGGGACTAGAAATGGATGAGCAGTTCTTC. It translates to CATSRPGLEMDEQFF.

There are a few counts of this clonotype. The chain employs TRBV13 and TRBJ2-7, with D perhaps matching TRBD1 (6 bases). V gave up 6 bases and J gave up 1 base, with 13 bases separating them. Germline V gene lookup returns CDR1 PRHDT and CDR2 FYEKMQ (reference sequence). This CDR3 is 14 amino acids long. The CDR3 reads CASRVRGGSYEQYF. For the CDR3, the DNA is TGTGCCAGCAGAGTCAGGGGCGGTTCCTACGAGCAGTACTTC.

V is TRBV20-1 and J is TRBJ1-4; no firm D call. V lost 0 bases and J 0 bases, leaving 11 bases between the germline ends. CDR1 and CDR2 (germline): DFQATT, SNEGSKA (reference sequence). The CDR3 runs 16 residues. CDR3 residues: CSARDLEGPTNEKLFF. CDR3 nucleotide sequence: TGCAGTGCTAGAGATCTAGAGGGCCCAACTAATGAAAAACTGTTTTTT.

V gene TRBV4-2 combines with J gene TRBJ1-5; D might be TRBD1 (6 bases). The V end was cut by 0 bases, the J end by 2 bases, with 11 bases between. CDR3 size: 16 residues. CDR1 and CDR2 (germline): LGHNA, YNFKEQ. As DNA, the CDR3 is TGTGCCAGCAGCCAAGAGTGGGGGCTTGGCAATCAGCCCCAGCATTTT. It specifies CASSQEWGLGNQPQHF.

This clonotype has a handful of counts. The chain uses TRBV5-1 and TRBJ2-7; 9 nucleotides match TRBD1. Germline V gene sequence: CDR1 SGHRS, CDR2 YFSETQ. The CDR3 runs to 15 residues. The trim removed 4 bases at V and 3 bases at J, leaving 8 bases unmatched. CDR3 nucleotide sequence: TGCGCCAGCAGCCGCCCGGGACAGGGATACTACGAGCAGTACTTC. It specifies CASSRPGQGYYEQYF.

This clonotype has a handful of counts. The rearrangement links TRBV13 to TRBJ1-2; TRBD1 might be the D (6 bases). Germline CDR1 is PRHDT and CDR2 is FYEKMQ (reference sequence). This CDR3 is built from 14 residues. V gave up 5 bases and J gave up 4 bases, with 14 bases separating them. The CDR3, as DNA: TGTGCCAGCAGCACAGGGTCAGTCCTCTATGGCTACACCTTC. It specifies CASSTGSVLYGYTF.

The rearrangement joins TRBV7-8 to TRBJ1-5; D is perhaps TRBD1 (5 bases). Germline assignment: CDR1 SGHVS and CDR2 FQNEAQ. Trimming left V 0 bases short and J 15 bases short, with 9 bases between. The length of the CDR3 is 11 residues. The CDR3 DNA reads TGTGCCAGCAGCTTAGCGGGGCCTCTGCATTTT. Protein: CASSLAGPLHF.

The CDR3: CSVLTGGYTF. The CDR3 nucleotides are TGCAGCGTTTTGACAGGGGGCTACACCTTC. V gene TRBV29-1 combines with J gene TRBJ1-2; 7 bases fit TRBD1. Germline values: CDR1 SQVTM, CDR2 ANQGSEA. Losses at the gene ends were 5 bases for V and 8 bases for J; bases not matched to a gene: 2. The CDR3 consists of 10 residues.

This clonotype has a count of ten or more. V usage is TRBV27 and J usage is TRBJ2-7, with a weak D call TRBD1 (6 bases). Looked up from germline, CDR1 is MNHEY and CDR2 is SMNVEV (reference sequence). The CDR3 spans 14 residues. Trimming shortened V by 0 bases and J by 5 bases, and 11 bases separated the two germline ends. CDR3 amino acids: CASSLSSQGNEQYF. In DNA form, the CDR3 reads TGTGCCAGCAGTTTATCGAGTCAGGGGAACGAGCAGTACTTC.

The chain has TRBV5-6 and TRBJ2-7; 7 bases fit TRBD2. Germline-derived CDR1 and CDR2 are SGHDT and YYEEEE. V dropped 3 bases and J dropped 2; count of bases not matched to a gene: 8. The length of the CDR3 is 15 residues. The DNA for the CDR3 is TGTGCCAGCAGCTACCTCCCCAGCGGGGCCTACGAGCAGTACTTC. Translated: CASSYLPSGAYEQYF. Supplemented by reference TRBV5-6 and TRBJ2-7, the full variable domain reads DAGVTQSPTHLIKTRGQQVTLRCSPKSGHDTVSWYQQALGQGPQFIFQYYEEEERQRGNFPDRFSGHQFPNYSSELNVNALLLGDSALYLCASSYLPSGAYEQYFGPGTRLTVT.

The chain has TRBV6-6 and TRBJ2-3, with 7 bases matching TRBD2. This CDR3 comprises 16 residues. Per germline, CDR1 MNHNY and CDR2 SVGAGI (reference sequence). V was clipped by 6 bases and J by 2 bases; unmatched bases: 11. In DNA, the CDR3 is TGTGCCAGCAGCCCACTCAGACTAGCCTACACAGATACGCAGTATTTT. It specifies CASSPLRLAYTDTQYF.

This clonotype has only a few counts. The J gene is TRBJ2-1, the V gene TRBV4-2; 8 bases align to TRBD2. This CDR3 is 16 amino acids long. Germline V CDR1 and CDR2: LGHNA, YNFKEQ. With V trimmed by 4 bases and J by 3 bases, 8 bases remained unmatched. CDR3 nucleotides: TGTGCCAGCAGCCCGACAACGGGGGGGGTCTACAATGAGCAGTTCTTC. Residues: CASSPTTGGVYNEQFF.

This clonotype was seen more than once but under ten times. The rearrangement uses TRBV7-2 and TRBJ1-4; a possible D gene is TRBD1 (6 bases). Germline V gives CDR1 SGHTA, CDR2 FQGNSA. The CDR3 has 16 amino acids. V lost 0 bases to trimming and J lost 8 bases, with 16 bases between them. DNA for the CDR3: TGTGCCAGCAGCTTAGCCGGCGGGGGCATCAGGGAAAAACTGTTTTTT. It yields the protein CASSLAGGGIREKLFF.

The sample holds a few counts of this clonotype. CDR3 sequence: CASSPTTGRRETQYF. For the CDR3, the DNA is TGTGCCAGCAGCCCCACTACAGGGCGTCGGGAGACCCAGTACTTC. This chain joins TRBV28 and TRBJ2-5; possible D gene TRBD1, 6 bases. Germline CDR1 MDHEN, CDR2 SYDVKM. The CDR3 length is 15 residues. Trimming pared 6 bases from V and 5 bases from J, leaving 19 bases between.

As for this clonotype: Since a much larger clone is just one base distant, this may be a read error. The chain links TRBV12-3 or TRBV12-4 to TRBJ1-2, with D hard to call. This CDR3 region has 15 residues. The CDR3 region has the DNA TGTGCCAGCAGTTGGGGAGCCTTAGCTAACTATGGCTGCACCTTC. It codes for CASSWGALANYGCTF.

In its sample, this clonotype was seen a few times. V and J are TRBV7-8 and TRBJ2-1; D is possibly TRBD2 (6 bases). The CDR3 is 18 amino acids. CDR1 and CDR2 (germline): SGHVS, FQNEAQ. Trimming took off 0 bases at V and 2 bases at J, with 17 bases between the two ends. Here the CDR3 reads CASSLALSGPRPYNEQFF. As DNA, the CDR3 is TGTGCCAGCAGCTTAGCCCTAAGCGGGCCGCGGCCCTACAATGAGCAGTTCTTC.